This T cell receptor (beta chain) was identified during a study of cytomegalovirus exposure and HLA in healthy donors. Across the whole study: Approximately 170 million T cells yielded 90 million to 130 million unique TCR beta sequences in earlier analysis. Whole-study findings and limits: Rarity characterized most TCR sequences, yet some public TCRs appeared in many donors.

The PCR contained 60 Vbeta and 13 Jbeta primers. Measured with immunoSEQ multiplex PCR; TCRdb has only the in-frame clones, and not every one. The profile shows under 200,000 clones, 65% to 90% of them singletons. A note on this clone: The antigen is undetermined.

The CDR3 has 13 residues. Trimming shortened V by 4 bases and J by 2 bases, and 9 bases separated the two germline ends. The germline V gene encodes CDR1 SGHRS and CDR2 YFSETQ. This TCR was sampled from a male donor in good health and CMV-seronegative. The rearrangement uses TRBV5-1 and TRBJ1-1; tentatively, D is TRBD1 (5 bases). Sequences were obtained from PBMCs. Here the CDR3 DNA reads TGCGCCAGCAGCGCGACAGTTAACACTGAAGCTTTCTTT. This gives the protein CASSATVNTEAFF. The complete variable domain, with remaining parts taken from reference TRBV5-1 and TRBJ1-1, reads KAGVTQTPRYLIKTRGQQVTLSCSPISGHRSVSWYQQTPGQGLQFLFEYFSETQRNKGNFPGRFSGRQFSNSRSEMNVSTLELGDSALYLCASSATVNTEAFFGQGTRLTVV.